The 32 T cell receptor beta chains given below trace back to one sample, sequenced in a study of blood T cell repertoires in COVID-19. The method was immunoSEQ multiplex PCR; TCRdb's version includes in-frame clones alone and lacks a portion of them. The profile covers 170,000 or so clones, with approximately 80% appearing a single time and approximately 2.9% taken by the ten largest. Sequencing was done on a sample of peripheral blood. Every receptor here comes from an older woman with acute or convalescent COVID-19.

The gene calls are TRBV7-9 and TRBJ2-1; 9 bases map to TRBD1. Germline V CDR1 and CDR2: SEHNR, FQNEAQ (reference sequence). CDR3 length equals 12 residues. V lost 1 base and J lost 15; bases outside the gene matches: 4. The CDR3 region has the DNA TGTGCCAGCAGCTTAGACAGGGGGCTGCCGTTCTTC. Its protein is CASSLDRGLPFF. Using reference TRBV7-9 and TRBJ2-1 for the parts outside the CDR3, the full variable domain is DTGVSQNPRHKITKRGQNVTFRCDPISEHNRLYWYRQTLGQGPEFLTYFQNEAQLEKSRLLSDRFSAERPKGSFSTLEIQRTEQGDSAMYLCASSLDRGLPFFGPGTRLTVL.

The CDR3 loop is CASSVFSGGAYNEQFF. In nucleotides, the CDR3 is TGTGCCAGCAGCGTATTTAGCGGGGGGGCCTACAATGAGCAGTTCTTC. The rearrangement joins TRBV9 to TRBJ2-1, with 11 nucleotides matching TRBD2. With 1 base clipped from V and 2 bases from J, the junction kept 2 bases outside the gene matches. Germline-derived CDR1 and CDR2 are SGDLS and YYNGEE. The CDR3 consists of 16 residues.

V and J are TRBV9 and TRBJ2-7; D gene unclear. Trimming cost V 0 bases and J 1 base, with 5 bases left between them. The CDR3 consists of 13 residues. The V gene's germline CDR1 is SGDLS and CDR2 YYNGEE. The DNA of the CDR3 is TGTGCCAGCAGCGTAGACAGTTCCTACGAGCAGTACTTC. Its protein is CASSVDSSYEQYF.

J is TRBJ1-2 and V is TRBV3-1 (or the pseudogene TRBV3-2), with TRBD1 matching 9 bases. Germline lookup yields CDR1 LGHDT and CDR2 YNNKEL (reference sequence). Losses at the gene ends were 2 bases for V and 5 bases for J; bases not matched to a gene: 6. CDR3 size: 15 residues. CDR3 residues: CASSQSQGALYGYTF. CDR3 DNA sequence: TGTGCCAGCAGCCAATCACAGGGGGCTTTATATGGCTACACCTTC.

In DNA form, the CDR3 reads TGTGCCAGCTCACCTGGTGGGAGCACTGAAGCTTTCTTT. Translated: CASSPGGSTEAFF. The rearrangement uses TRBV18 and TRBJ1-1; no clear D gene. From germline, CDR1 is KGHSH and CDR2 LQKENI. CDR3 length equals 13 residues. Trimming removed 3 bases from V and 4 bases from J, with 9 bases in between. The variable domain in full, with the rest retrieved from reference TRBV18 and TRBJ1-1, is NAGVMQNPRHLVRRRGQEARLRCSPMKGHSHVYWYRQLPEEGLKFMVYLQKENIIDESGMPKERFSAEFPKEGPSILRIQQVVRGDSAAYFCASSPGGSTEAFFGQGTRLTVV.

The rearrangement joins TRBV7-3 to TRBJ2-5; TRBD2 aligns across 9 bases. Trimming took 5 bases from V and 4 from J; bases not matched to a gene: 8. CDR3 size: 15 residues. Per the germline V gene, CDR1 is SGHTA and CDR2 is FQGTGA. In nucleotides, the CDR3 is TGTGCCAGCAGCGGCCGCGGGGGGGCGGGAGAGACCCAGTACTTC. This translates into CASSGRGGAGETQYF.

The rearrangement links TRBV5-6 to TRBJ1-2; D perhaps matches TRBD1 (6 bases). Germline CDR1 is SGHDT and CDR2 is YYEEEE. This CDR3 is built from 13 residues. Trimming removed 3 bases from V and 8 bases from J, with 14 bases in between. The CDR3 DNA follows: TGTGCCAGCAGCTCGCGGGGGGCGATCGGCTACACCTTC. It translates to CASSSRGAIGYTF.

The table lists this clone with a few counts. The CDR3 here is CASSQGTETGELFF. The CDR3, as DNA: TGTGCCAGCAGCCAAGGGACAGAGACCGGGGAGCTGTTTTTT. The V gene is TRBV7-9, the J gene TRBJ2-2; TRBD1 aligns across 7 bases. Germline V lookup: CDR1 SEHNR, CDR2 FQNEAQ (reference sequence). V shed 5 bases and J 5 bases; nucleotides not matched to a gene: 5. The CDR3 covers 14 residues.

The chain has TRBV7-2 and TRBJ2-7; 10 bases agree with TRBD1. The CDR3 runs 15 residues. Germline trimming cut 7 bases from V and 3 bases from J; bases unmatched to any gene: 9. CDR1 is SGHTA, CDR2 FQGNSA, per germline. CDR3 residues: CASTWDRGGRYEQYF. The CDR3 bases are TGTGCCAGCACCTGGGACAGGGGTGGTCGCTACGAGCAGTACTTC.

The chain recombines TRBV23-1 with TRBJ1-6; 8 bases agree with TRBD1. TRBV23-1 is marked as an open reading frame, function uncertain. Trimming at V came to 3 bases and at J to 0 bases, leaving 4 bases not matched to a gene. The CDR3 is 17 amino acids. The CDR3: CASSHRTGSSYNSPLHF. In DNA, the CDR3 is TGCGCCAGCAGTCACCGGACAGGGAGCTCCTATAATTCACCCCTCCACTTT.

V usage is TRBV5-5 and J usage is TRBJ2-5, with a tentative D call TRBD1 (5 bases). V lost 2 bases to trimming and J lost 4 bases, with 12 bases between them. This CDR3 has 14 amino acids. Germline V lookup: CDR1 SGHKS, CDR2 YYEKEE (reference sequence). The CDR3 is CASSFESGRETQYF. CDR3 in DNA: TGTGCCAGCAGCTTCGAGTCAGGGCGAGAGACCCAGTACTTC.

This clone showed up just a few times. The chain combines TRBV7-3 with TRBJ1-1, with D unresolved. The CDR3 loop spans 13 amino acids. Germline V lookup: CDR1 SGHTA, CDR2 FQGTGA. V was trimmed by 5 bases and J by 5 bases, leaving 12 bases between them. CDR3 sequence reads: CASSASTRTEAFF. As DNA, the CDR3 is TGTGCCAGCAGCGCTAGCACCCGGACTGAAGCTTTCTTT.

This clone has more than one count but fewer than ten. V is TRBV3-1 (or the pseudogene TRBV3-2) and J is TRBJ1-5; the D is unclear. Trimming shortened V by 4 bases and J by 4 bases, and 17 bases separated the two germline ends. The CDR3 length is 16 residues. Per germline, CDR1 LGHDT and CDR2 YNNKEL (reference sequence). For the CDR3, the DNA is TGTGCCAGCAGCCCTGATATCCCTTGGGCTAATCAGCCCCAGCATTTT. Its protein product is CASSPDIPWANQPQHF.

V usage is TRBV7-9 and J usage is TRBJ2-3; TRBD2 matches 10 bases. The V gene's germline CDR1 is SEHNR and CDR2 FQNEAQ (reference sequence). This CDR3 has 17 amino acids. The V and J ends lost 5 bases and 0 bases, in that order; junction bases with no gene match: 8. The CDR3 loop is CASSALAGGPSTDTQYF. CDR3 DNA: TGTGCCAGCAGCGCCTTAGCGGGGGGCCCTAGCACAGATACGCAGTATTTT.

The chain joins TRBV27 to TRBJ1-5, with 9 bases fitting TRBD1. The CDR3 is 14 amino acids. The V gene's germline CDR1 is MNHEY and CDR2 SMNVEV (reference sequence). With 5 bases clipped from V and 4 bases from J, the junction kept 3 bases outside the gene matches. CDR3 residues: CASSGQGPNQPQHF. Here the CDR3 DNA reads TGTGCCAGCAGTGGACAGGGGCCAAATCAGCCCCAGCATTTT.

The rearrangement links TRBV5-4 to TRBJ1-1, with TRBD1 as a possible D gene (6 bases). The CDR3 loop spans 12 amino acids. V lost 1 base and J 6 bases, leaving 7 bases between the germline ends. Germline V gene data show CDR1 as SGHNT and CDR2 as YYREEE (reference sequence). CDR3 DNA sequence: TGTGCCAGCAGCTTGAACAGGGCTGAAGCTTTCTTT. It encodes CASSLNRAEAFF.

This clone was observed once. The chain has TRBV5-1 and TRBJ2-6, with D unresolved. Germline CDR1 SGHRS, CDR2 YFSETQ. The length of the CDR3 is 18 residues. V dropped 4 bases and J dropped 1 base, with 18 bases sitting between them. The CDR3 protein is CASSPHLSPVSGANVLTF. The CDR3, as DNA: TGCGCCAGCAGCCCCCACCTTTCCCCAGTGTCTGGGGCCAACGTCCTGACTTTC.

The genes are TRBV11-2 and TRBJ1-4; maybe TRBD1 (6 bases). CDR1 is SGHAT and CDR2 is FQNNGV in the germline V gene. The CDR3 totals 14 residues. V was shortened by 1 base and J by 8 bases, with 11 bases between the two germline ends. This chain's CDR3 is CASSLGQGPEKLFF. DNA for the CDR3: TGTGCCAGCAGCTTAGGGCAGGGGCCCGAAAAACTGTTTTTT. Full variable domain (remainder filled in from reference TRBV11-2 and TRBJ1-4): EAGVAQSPRYKIIEKRQSVAFWCNPISGHATLYWYQQILGQGPKLLIQFQNNGVVDDSQLPKDRFSAERLKGVDSTLKIQPAKLEDSAVYLCASSLGQGPEKLFFGSGTQLSVL.

This chain uses TRBV6-5 with TRBJ1-2; 10 bases line up with TRBD1. This CDR3 spans 14 amino acids. V dropped 5 bases and J dropped 7; count of bases not matched to a gene: 7. Per germline, CDR1 MNHEY and CDR2 SVGAGI. The CDR3, as DNA: TGTGCCAGCAGTACCGGGACAGGGGCTGGTGGCTACACCTTC. Protein sequence: CASSTGTGAGGYTF.

The V and J genes are TRBV9 and TRBJ1-2; no clear D gene. CDR1 SGDLS and CDR2 YYNGEE come from the germline V gene. The CDR3 covers 14 residues. V lost 3 bases and J 4 bases, leaving 13 bases between the germline ends. This chain's CDR3 is CASSAIATGYGYTF. As DNA, the CDR3 is TGTGCCAGCAGCGCAATAGCGACGGGCTATGGCTACACCTTC.

The chain carries TRBV7-6 and TRBJ2-5; 10 nucleotides match TRBD2. V trimming: 5 bases; J trimming: 4 bases; junction bases outside the gene matches: 10. Germline V gene sequence: CDR1 SGHVS, CDR2 FNYEAQ. The CDR3 is made up of 16 amino acids. CDR3 protein: CASSGGSGGAVETQYF. The DNA for the CDR3 is TGTGCCAGCAGCGGGGGCAGCGGGGGGGCCGTAGAGACCCAGTACTTC. Supplemented by reference TRBV7-6 and TRBJ2-5, the full variable domain reads GAGVSQSPRYKVTKRGQDVALRCDPISGHVSLYWYRQALGQGPEFLTYFNYEAQQDKSGLPNDRFSAERPEGSISTLTIQRTEQRDSAMYRCASSGGSGGAVETQYFGPGTRLLVL.

This rearrangement joins TRBV27 to TRBJ2-7; 10 nucleotides line up with TRBD2. This CDR3 is built from 13 residues. CDR1 and CDR2 (germline): MNHEY, SMNVEV (reference sequence). With V trimmed by 6 bases and J by 5 bases, 4 bases remained unmatched. CDR3 DNA sequence: TGTGCCAGCAGGTTAGCGGGGGGAAACGAGCAGTACTTC. Amino acids: CASRLAGGNEQYF.

The V gene is TRBV6-5, the J gene TRBJ1-2; TRBD1 matches 10 bases. Trimming cost V 5 bases and J 5 bases; bases outside gene matches: 8. The germline gives CDR1 MNHEY, CDR2 SVGAGI. The CDR3 contains 15 residues. The CDR3 sequence: CASSPWDRGAYGYTF. As DNA, the CDR3 is TGTGCCAGCAGTCCGTGGGACAGGGGAGCGTATGGCTACACCTTC.

The chain employs TRBV5-6 and TRBJ1-1; TRBD1 matches at 7 bases. Germline CDR1 reads SGHDT; CDR2 reads YYEEEE. CDR3 size: 15 residues. J gave up 0 bases and V 4 bases, and 6 bases lay outside the gene matches. CDR3 bases: TGTGCCAGCAGCCTGACCGGGACAGTGAACACTGAAGCTTTCTTT. It specifies CASSLTGTVNTEAFF.

The rearrangement joins TRBV11-2 to TRBJ2-5; TRBD2 matches 12 bases. V was pared by 3 bases and J by 5 bases, with 7 bases of the junction left unmatched. Germline V gene sequence: CDR1 SGHAT, CDR2 FQNNGV. This CDR3 spans 16 amino acids. CDR3 region: CASSFRLAGGRETQYF. Written as DNA, the CDR3 is TGTGCCAGCAGCTTTCGGCTAGCGGGGGGGCGGGAGACCCAGTACTTC.

This chain joins TRBV7-2 and TRBJ2-5; TRBD2 agrees at 12 bases. Germline loops: CDR1 SGHTA, CDR2 FQGNSA. This CDR3 has 14 amino acids. Unmatched junction bases numbered 2, after V lost 4 bases and J lost 5 bases. CDR3 loop: CASSSGTSGETQYF. The CDR3 DNA sequence: TGTGCCAGCAGCTCCGGGACTAGCGGGGAGACCCAGTACTTC.

The rearrangement uses TRBV25-1 and TRBJ2-5; TRBD2 matches 7 bases. Looked up from germline, CDR1 is MGHDK and CDR2 is SYGVNS. V dropped 4 bases and J dropped 4; count of bases not matched to a gene: 6. This CDR3 spans 14 amino acids. The CDR3 DNA follows: TGTGCCAGCAGTGTGCAGCGGGGAGCAGAGACCCAGTACTTC. Protein sequence: CASSVQRGAETQYF.

The chain uses TRBV28 and TRBJ1-2; a weak D match, TRBD1 (5 bases). Germline loops: CDR1 MDHEN, CDR2 SYDVKM. This CDR3 contains 15 residues. Trimming pared 2 bases from V and 6 bases from J, leaving 16 bases between. The DNA for the CDR3 is TGTGCCAGCAGTTTAGGGTCGGCGGGGGAGCATGGCTACACCTTC. Translated: CASSLGSAGEHGYTF.

The genes are TRBV25-1 and TRBJ1-6; tentatively, D is TRBD1 (5 bases). The V end was cut by 7 bases, the J end by 9 bases, with 13 bases between. The CDR3 has 13 residues. Germline assignment: CDR1 MGHDK and CDR2 SYGVNS. The chain's CDR3 is CASIDSLGSPLHF. Written as DNA, the CDR3 is TGTGCCAGCATCGACAGTTTGGGTTCACCCCTCCACTTT.

This clone was picked up many times. V and J are TRBV5-8 and TRBJ1-5; 7 bases map to TRBD1. With 2 bases clipped from V and 6 bases from J, the junction kept 5 bases outside the gene matches. The CDR3 spans 14 residues. Germline V lookup: CDR1 SGHTS, CDR2 YDEGEE. The CDR3 DNA reads as TGTGCCAGCAGCTTCCGGACAGGACCTCAGCCCCAGCATTTT. Protein sequence: CASSFRTGPQPQHF.

The genes are TRBV19 and TRBJ1-3; D may be TRBD1 (6 bases). The germline V gene encodes CDR1 LNHDA and CDR2 SQIVND (reference sequence). Deletions cut 5 bases from V and 4 bases from J, with 21 bases between. CDR3 length: 17 residues. CDR3 protein: CASSPSGPGTTGNTIYF. CDR3 coding DNA: TGTGCCAGTAGTCCAAGCGGCCCCGGGACAACAGGAAACACCATATATTTT.

The chain is built from TRBV11-2 and TRBJ2-7, with TRBD2 as a possible D gene (5 bases). Germline CDR1 SGHAT, CDR2 FQNNGV. With 5 bases removed from V and 9 bases from J, the gap between germline ends came to 11 bases. The CDR3 runs 11 residues. The CDR3 region has the DNA TGTGCCAGCAGCCCCGGAGGCACGCAGTACTTC. Its protein is CASSPGGTQYF.